Presented here are 25 T cell receptor beta chains from one specimen sequenced in a study of somatic mutations in cytotoxic T cells in rheumatoid arthritis. Sequencing used immunoSEQ multiplex PCR; TCRdb keeps in-frame clones, though not all of them. The sample includes 13,000 or so clones, about 81% of them seen just once. Sequencing input: CD8+ T cells sorted from blood. These receptor sequences come from an adult with rheumatoid arthritis.

This sequence joins TRBV5-5 and TRBJ1-6; D might be TRBD1 (6 bases). This CDR3 is built from 15 residues. Germline CDR1 SGHKS, CDR2 YYEKEE (reference sequence). The V gene lost 4 bases and the J gene lost 0 bases, with 8 bases spanning the gap. The CDR3 DNA reads as TGTGCCAGCAGCCCAGGGGCCTCCTATAATTCACCCCTCCACTTT. It codes for CASSPGASYNSPLHF.

This sequence joins TRBV10-1 and TRBJ2-1, with a weak D call TRBD2 (5 bases). Germline CDR1 WNHNN, CDR2 SYGVQD (reference sequence). The CDR3 consists of 15 residues. V lost 2 bases and J 3 bases, leaving 11 bases between the germline ends. The CDR3 sequence: CASSEGLAYYNEQFF. CDR3 DNA sequence: TGCGCCAGCAGTGAGGGACTGGCCTACTACAATGAGCAGTTCTTC.

The chain joins TRBV10-3 to TRBJ2-1, with TRBD2 identical over 14 bases. The germline gives CDR1 ENHRY, CDR2 SYGVKD. CDR3 length: 18 residues. V was pared by 2 bases and J by 10 bases, with 13 bases of the junction left unmatched. CDR3 amino acids: CAISEPGLAGEVAGEQFF. CDR3 bases: TGTGCCATCAGTGAGCCGGGACTAGCGGGAGAGGTCGCGGGGGAGCAGTTCTTC.

The chain carries TRBV28 and TRBJ2-5; D remains ambiguous. The CDR3 consists of 14 residues. Germline CDR1 and CDR2: MDHEN and SYDVKM. V was pared by 6 bases and J by 4 bases, with 15 bases between. CDR3 in DNA: TGTGCCAGCAGCAGTTTTGGGCTTCTAGAGACCCAGTACTTC. Translating it yields CASSSFGLLETQYF.

V gene TRBV11-2 combines with J gene TRBJ2-5; 7 nucleotides agree with TRBD2. Germline V lookup: CDR1 SGHAT, CDR2 FQNNGV. V was clipped by 3 bases and J by 4 bases; unmatched bases: 5. CDR3 size: 14 residues. CDR3 in amino acids: CASSLFSSGETQYF. Here the CDR3 DNA reads TGTGCCAGCAGCTTGTTTTCTAGCGGAGAGACCCAGTACTTC.

This chain links TRBV27 with TRBJ2-3; 9 nucleotides line up with TRBD1. V lost 2 bases and J lost 5; bases outside the gene matches: 5. The CDR3 has 15 amino acids. Per germline, CDR1 MNHEY and CDR2 SMNVEV (reference sequence). The DNA of the CDR3 is TGTGCCAGCAGTTTAGGAACAGGGGGCCTAGATACGCAGTATTTT. Its protein is CASSLGTGGLDTQYF.

The V call is TRBV9, the J call TRBJ2-5, with a tentative D call TRBD2 (5 bases). Germline CDR1 and CDR2: SGDLS and YYNGEE. V was pared by 4 bases and J by 5 bases, with 21 bases between. This CDR3 spans 16 amino acids. CDR3 amino acids: CASSPTEEVWMETQYF. For the CDR3, the DNA is TGTGCCAGCAGCCCCACCGAGGAGGTTTGGATGGAGACCCAGTACTTC.

The table lists this clone with a count of one. The chain carries TRBV30 and TRBJ1-6; the D gene is possibly TRBD1 (6 bases). CDR1 and CDR2 (germline): GTSNPN, SVGIG (reference sequence). This CDR3 is 13 amino acids long. Deletions cut 3 bases from V and 4 bases from J, with 7 bases between. For the CDR3, the DNA is TGTGCCTGGAGAGGGGGTTATAATTCACCCCTCCACTTT. Protein: CAWRGGYNSPLHF.

This clone was seen once. The V call is TRBV27, the J call TRBJ1-1; a weak D match, TRBD1 (5 bases). Trimming left V 6 bases short and J 5 bases short, with 19 bases between. The germline CDR1 and CDR2 sequences are MNHEY and SMNVEV (reference sequence). This CDR3 spans 15 amino acids. In nucleotides, the CDR3 is TGTGCCAGCAGAGACCGGGCCGGGGGACGTACTGAAGCTTTCTTT. It translates to CASRDRAGGRTEAFF.

The J gene is TRBJ1-3, the V gene TRBV2; D is unresolved. The CDR3 runs to 16 residues. V lost 7 bases and J 0 bases, leaving 16 bases between the germline ends. The germline V gene encodes CDR1 SNHLY and CDR2 FYNNEI. The DNA of the CDR3 is TGTGCCAGCACCTACGGCAGGTCCTCCTCTGGAAACACCATATATTTT. Protein: CASTYGRSSSGNTIYF. The entire variable domain, with the rest obtained from reference TRBV2 and TRBJ1-3, is as follows: EPEVTQTPSHQVTQMGQEVILRCVPISNHLYFYWYRQILGQKVEFLVSFYNNEISEKSEIFDDQFSVERPDGSNFTLKIRSTKLEDSAMYFCASTYGRSSSGNTIYFGEGSWLTVV.

This sequence joins TRBV2 and TRBJ1-2; maybe TRBD1 (5 bases). Looked up from germline, CDR1 is SNHLY and CDR2 is FYNNEI. The V end lost 8 bases, the J end lost 0 bases, and 16 bases lay between the germline ends. CDR3 length: 15 residues. CDR3 loop: CASFYGAGTNYGYTF. For the CDR3, the DNA is TGTGCCAGCTTTTACGGGGCAGGTACTAACTATGGCTACACCTTC.

Only a few counts were recorded for this clone. The chain uses TRBV10-2 and TRBJ2-3; no clear D. Germline V gene lookup returns CDR1 WSHSY and CDR2 SAAADI. The CDR3 contains 14 residues. The V end was cut by 5 bases, the J end by 3 bases, with 12 bases between. The CDR3 region is CASSSGFETDTQYF. CDR3 DNA: TGCGCCAGCAGTTCCGGGTTCGAAACAGATACGCAGTATTTT.

This chain joins TRBV28 and TRBJ2-7, with 7 bases identical to TRBD2. Looked up from germline, CDR1 is MDHEN and CDR2 is SYDVKM. The CDR3 extends over 16 amino acids. V was pared by 8 bases and J by 0 bases, with 13 bases of the junction left unmatched. The CDR3 region is CASSRPGGASSYEQYF. CDR3 bases: TGTGCCAGCTCCCGCCCGGGGGGAGCTAGCTCCTACGAGCAGTACTTC.

This clone has a handful of counts. The chain couples TRBV7-6 to TRBJ1-5; no definite D call. V lost 2 bases to trimming and J lost 0 bases, with 11 bases between them. From germline, CDR1 is SGHVS and CDR2 FNYEAQ. This CDR3 is built from 16 residues. The CDR3 is CASSLIGHYSNQPQHF. CDR3 in DNA: TGTGCCAGCAGCTTAATAGGGCATTATAGCAATCAGCCCCAGCATTTT.

This clone was recorded once. The chain combines TRBV7-9 with TRBJ2-7, with 9 bases lining up with TRBD1. CDR1 and CDR2 (germline): SEHNR, FQNEAQ (reference sequence). V lost 5 bases to trimming and J lost 3 bases; unmatched junction nucleotides: 11. The CDR3 consists of 16 residues. The CDR3 bases are TGTGCCAGCAGCCCATACAGGGGGCGAGAAGGCTACGAGCAGTACTTC. This sequence encodes CASSPYRGREGYEQYF.

The genes are TRBV19 and TRBJ1-5; 11 positions agree with TRBD1. The J segment lost 4 bases and the V segment lost 1 base, leaving 6 bases of the junction unmatched. Germline CDR1 LNHDA, CDR2 SQIVND (reference sequence). The CDR3 is made up of 17 amino acids. The CDR3, as DNA: TGTGCCAGTAGTATAGGCAGGGGGACAGGGGGAAATCAGCCCCAGCATTTT. Its translation is CASSIGRGTGGNQPQHF.

The chain joins TRBV6-6 to TRBJ1-2; 9 positions match TRBD1. V shed 5 bases and J 4 bases; nucleotides not matched to a gene: 5. Germline CDR1 MNHNY, CDR2 SVGAGI (reference sequence). There are 14 residues in the CDR3. The DNA of the CDR3 is TGTGCCAGCAGTACCAGGGACAGGGTCTATGGCTACACCTTC. Translating it yields CASSTRDRVYGYTF.

The chain recombines TRBV5-1 with TRBJ2-7; perhaps TRBD1 as D (6 bases). From germline, CDR1 is SGHRS and CDR2 YFSETQ. The CDR3 sequence is 12 residues long. Deletions cut 5 bases from V and 7 bases from J, with 13 bases between. CDR3 amino acids: CASSTGTREQYF. Here the CDR3 DNA reads TGCGCCAGCAGTACCGGGACAAGAGAGCAGTACTTC.

The chain couples TRBV6-6 to TRBJ2-1; TRBD2 aligns across 9 bases. There are 13 residues in the CDR3. Germline trimming cut 2 bases from V and 16 bases from J; bases unmatched to any gene: 9. Per germline, CDR1 MNHNY and CDR2 SVGAGI (reference sequence). The CDR3 DNA is TGTGCCAGCAGTTACCAGCCCGGGACTAGCATTTTCTTC. Translated, it gives CASSYQPGTSIFF.

The rearrangement links TRBV30 to TRBJ1-4, with 9 bases aligning to TRBD1. The V segment lost 3 bases and the J segment 5 bases; nucleotides outside the gene matches: 7. The CDR3 contains 15 residues. Germline CDR1 reads GTSNPN; CDR2 reads SVGIG (reference sequence). CDR3 residues: CAWSGYGTGNEKLFF. CDR3 nucleotide sequence: TGTGCCTGGAGCGGGTACGGGACAGGGAATGAAAAACTGTTTTTT.

This clone was seen once. V usage is TRBV28 and J usage is TRBJ1-6, with a weak D call TRBD1 (5 bases). The CDR3 has 15 residues. Germline CDR1 and CDR2: MDHEN and SYDVKM. V shed 5 bases and J shed 6 bases, with 14 bases lying between them. The CDR3 DNA sequence: TGTGCCAGCAGTGGCGACGGGGCCGGTAATTCACCCCTCCACTTT. Amino acids: CASSGDGAGNSPLHF.

The CDR3 here is CASSPPLDRGLLNTEAFF. In DNA, the CDR3 is TGTGCCAGCTCACCACCGCTGGACAGGGGGCTATTGAACACTGAAGCTTTCTTT. J is TRBJ1-1 and V is TRBV18; TRBD1 agrees at 11 bases. Germline V gene lookup returns CDR1 KGHSH and CDR2 LQKENI. V shed 0 bases and J 0 bases; nucleotides not matched to a gene: 6. The CDR3 spans 18 residues.

This chain joins TRBV28 and TRBJ2-5; D is perhaps TRBD1 (6 bases). V gave up 4 bases and J gave up 5 bases, with 14 bases separating them. The CDR3 has 14 residues. Germline CDR1 MDHEN, CDR2 SYDVKM. The CDR3 region is CASSYPGQGETQYF. The CDR3 nucleotides are TGTGCCAGCAGTTACCCGGGGCAGGGGGAGACCCAGTACTTC.

The rearrangement links TRBV27 to TRBJ1-5; D is unclear. The germline V gene has CDR1 MNHEY and CDR2 SMNVEV (reference sequence). Trimming pared 2 bases from V and 6 bases from J, leaving 5 bases between. The CDR3 totals 12 residues. The CDR3 spells CASSLVGQPQHF. As DNA, the CDR3 is TGTGCCAGCAGTTTAGTGGGTCAGCCCCAGCATTTT.

The chain is built from TRBV7-9 and TRBJ1-1; D ambiguous. V lost 5 bases, J lost 2 bases, and 12 bases lay in between. CDR3 length: 14 amino acids. The V gene's germline CDR1 is SEHNR and CDR2 FQNEAQ (reference sequence). CDR3 in DNA: TGTGCCAGCAGCGTGGCGGCGCGTAACACTGAAGCTTTCTTT. Protein sequence: CASSVAARNTEAFF. Combining the CDR3 with reference TRBV7-9 and TRBJ1-1 gives the whole variable domain DTGVSQNPRHKITKRGQNVTFRCDPISEHNRLYWYRQTLGQGPEFLTYFQNEAQLEKSRLLSDRFSAERPKGSFSTLEIQRTEQGDSAMYLCASSVAARNTEAFFGQGTRLTVV.